Shown below are 30 T cell receptor beta chains from a single sample sequenced in a study of identical twins. TCRdb reprocessed the 5' RACE reads via MiXCR and lists one record per CDR3 protein. Altogether approximately 350,000 distinct CDR3 sequences are present, 12% being singletons, with the ten largest covering around 7.2%. The sample also formed part of further work on yellow fever vaccine responses in identical twins.

Sequencing was performed on CD8+ T cells sorted from blood. These receptors all stem from a woman under 30 in good health.

This rearrangement joins TRBV29-1 to TRBJ2-2; 9 positions match TRBD2. Looked up from germline, CDR1 is SQVTM and CDR2 is ANQGSEA. This CDR3 spans 14 amino acids. V lost 4 bases and J lost 4; bases outside the gene matches: 4. The CDR3 DNA follows: TGCAGCGTTGTGGTAGCGGGAGTCACCGGGGAGCTGTTTTTT. It is translated as CSVVVAGVTGELFF.

The gene calls are TRBV21-1 and TRBJ1-5; the table names TRBD1, a call not compared with the DNA. TRBV21-1 is a pseudogene segment. This CDR3 has 17 amino acids. CDR3 in DNA: TGTGCCAGCACCCCCCCTGGAGGGTCTCGGGGCAATCAGCCCCAGCATTTT. Translating it yields CASTPPGGSRGNQPQHF.

This clonotype was counted between two and nine times. The chain employs TRBV6-1 and TRBJ2-4; possible D gene TRBD1, 7 bases. There are 18 residues in the CDR3. Trimming took 8 bases from V and 1 from J, leaving 24 bases between them. Germline V gives CDR1 MNHNS, CDR2 SASEGT. The CDR3, as DNA: TGTGCCAGCCTAGGAGGGGGCCAGTTTTTTTGGGCCAAAAACATTCAGTACTTC. Its protein is CASLGGGQFFWAKNIQYF.

This chain joins TRBV9 and TRBJ2-7, with TRBD1 matching 8 bases. J gave up 0 bases and V 4 bases, and 9 bases lay outside the gene matches. CDR3 length equals 16 residues. The germline V gene has CDR1 SGDLS and CDR2 YYNGEE. CDR3 amino acids: CASSRAGGQGSYEQYF. The CDR3 DNA reads as TGTGCCAGCAGCCGGGCCGGAGGACAGGGCTCCTACGAGCAGTACTTC.

The chain combines TRBV27 with TRBJ1-2, with D possibly being TRBD1 (5 bases). In germline, CDR1 is MNHEY, CDR2 SMNVEV (reference sequence). The CDR3 loop spans 13 amino acids. The germline V and J ends were trimmed by 3 bases and 6 bases, with 11 bases remaining between them. In DNA, the CDR3 is TGTGCCAGCAGTTTCGGGGGAAGGAATGGCTACACCTTC. It specifies CASSFGGRNGYTF.

This clonotype has only a few counts. The chain is built from TRBV7-9 and TRBJ1-2; no definite D call. In germline, CDR1 is SEHNR, CDR2 FQNEAQ (reference sequence). The CDR3 contains 15 residues. Trimming cost V 4 bases and J 4 bases, with 16 bases left between them. The CDR3 loop is CASSSYDGYPYGYTF. In nucleotides, the CDR3 is TGTGCCAGCAGCTCATACGACGGATACCCCTATGGCTACACCTTC.

This clonotype was seen a handful of times. CDR3 region: CATRLGQITDTQYF. CDR3 coding DNA: TGTGCCACCAGGTTGGGACAGATCACAGATACGCAGTATTTT. V gene TRBV24-1 combines with J gene TRBJ2-3; 7 bases agree with TRBD1. The germline CDR1 and CDR2 sequences are KGHDR and SFDVKD. This CDR3 comprises 14 residues. The V and J ends lost 7 bases and 2 bases, in that order; junction bases with no gene match: 5.

V usage is TRBV29-1 and J usage is TRBJ1-5, with D maybe TRBD1 (5 bases). Per germline, CDR1 SQVTM and CDR2 ANQGSEA. This CDR3 region has 13 residues. V lost 0 bases to trimming and J lost 5 bases, with 8 bases between them. Here the CDR3 DNA reads TGCAGCGTTGAAGATGGGGGAGATCAGCCCCAGCATTTT. It specifies CSVEDGGDQPQHF.

The V and J genes are TRBV2 and TRBJ1-1; weak D call: TRBD1 (6 bases). Germline V gene lookup returns CDR1 SNHLY and CDR2 FYNNEI. V lost 2 bases, J lost 1 base, and 17 bases lay in between. The CDR3 is made up of 17 amino acids. In nucleotides, the CDR3 is TGTGCCAGCAGTGAAAGGTGGGGTACAGGGACGAACACTGAAGCTTTCTTT. Translating gives CASSERWGTGTNTEAFF.

As regards this clonotype: A much more abundant neighbour one base away suggests this may be a read error. The rearrangement joins TRBV21-1 to TRBJ2-1; the table's D gene call, TRBD2, was not cross checked with the DNA. TRBV21-1 is annotated as a pseudogene. The CDR3 totals 13 residues. The CDR3 here is CVSTLAGVHEQFF. CDR3 DNA: TGTGTCAGCACCTTAGCGGGAGTCCATGAGCAGTTCTTC.

This clonotype was counted between two and nine times. V and J are TRBV15 and TRBJ2-1; TRBD2 aligns across 7 bases. CDR3 length: 18 residues. Trimming took 5 bases from V and 3 from J; bases not matched to a gene: 16. Germline V gene sequence: CDR1 LNHNV, CDR2 YYDKDF (reference sequence). This chain's CDR3 is CATSGPPARGDLYNEQFF. Written as DNA, the CDR3 is TGTGCCACCAGCGGACCCCCCGCCCGGGGGGATCTCTACAATGAGCAGTTCTTC.

This chain connects TRBV28 to TRBJ2-5, with TRBD1 matching 7 bases. With 4 bases clipped from V and 0 bases from J, the junction kept 8 bases outside the gene matches. This CDR3 contains 16 residues. CDR1 MDHEN and CDR2 SYDVKM come from the germline V gene. CDR3 nucleotide sequence: TGTGCCAGCAGTTCCTTAACCGGGACAGACCAAGAGACCCAGTACTTC. It specifies CASSSLTGTDQETQYF.

This clonotype came up many times. The rearrangement joins TRBV9 to TRBJ2-2; tentatively, D is TRBD1 (6 bases). The CDR3 covers 16 residues. CDR1 and CDR2 from the germline V gene are SGDLS and YYNGEE. With 0 bases removed from V and 2 bases from J, the gap between germline ends came to 11 bases. The CDR3, as DNA: TGTGCCAGCAGCGTAGAACACAGGGCAAACACCGGGGAGCTGTTTTTT. Translation: CASSVEHRANTGELFF.

This chain connects TRBV12-3 or TRBV12-4 to TRBJ1-1; TRBD1 aligns across 9 bases. The CDR3 consists of 17 residues. Trimming at V came to 3 bases and at J to 6 bases, leaving 14 bases not matched to a gene. DNA of the CDR3: TGTGCCAGCAGTTTTTTTTACGCCGGGACAGGGAATCCTGAAGCTTTCTTT. It is translated as CASSFFYAGTGNPEAFF.

This clonotype has a count of ten or more. The chain is built from TRBV12-3 or TRBV12-4 and TRBJ1-5, with D possibly matching TRBD1 (6 bases). V lost 7 bases to trimming and J lost 7 bases, with 20 bases between them. The CDR3 covers 15 residues. CDR3 coding DNA: TGTGCCAGCACCCCCCGGGGGGGGCTCGGGCAGCCCCAGCATTTT. Amino acid sequence: CASTPRGGLGQPQHF.

This clonotype was detected a few times. The rearrangement links TRBV20-1 to TRBJ2-3; a weak D match, TRBD2 (5 bases). The germline gives CDR1 DFQATT, CDR2 SNEGSKA (reference sequence). This CDR3 is 10 amino acids long. Between the trimmed V and J ends, which lost 5 bases and 5 bases, there was a span of 5 bases. This CDR3 reads CSAEGDTQYF. CDR3 sequence (DNA): TGCAGTGCTGAGGGAGATACGCAGTATTTT.

This clonotype was seen a handful of times. The V call is TRBV7-8, the J call TRBJ1-6; D remains unclear. With 3 bases removed from V and 8 bases from J, the gap between germline ends came to 17 bases. The V gene's germline CDR1 is SGHVS and CDR2 FQNEAQ. The CDR3 sequence is 16 residues long. Here the CDR3 reads CASSFRWADPDSPLHF. CDR3 in DNA: TGTGCCAGCAGCTTCCGCTGGGCAGATCCGGATTCACCCCTCCACTTT.

V usage is TRBV11-2 and J usage is TRBJ1-2; D is undetermined. V dropped 1 base and J dropped 5 bases, with 11 bases sitting between them. CDR3 length: 14 amino acids. The germline CDR1 and CDR2 sequences are SGHAT and FQNNGV. CDR3 DNA sequence: TGTGCCAGCAGCTTAGTAGTAAGCCAATATGGCTACACCTTC. It specifies CASSLVVSQYGYTF.

This clonotype turned up a few times. The chain uses TRBV20-1 and TRBJ2-1; D unresolved. Trimming shortened V by 0 bases and J by 6 bases, and 15 bases separated the two germline ends. The germline gives CDR1 DFQATT, CDR2 SNEGSKA (reference sequence). This CDR3 comprises 15 residues. The CDR3 loop is CSARDLVGNSNEQFF. The CDR3 DNA sequence: TGCAGTGCTAGAGATTTGGTGGGGAACTCCAATGAGCAGTTCTTC.

This CDR3 is CASSQVILAGSTDTQYF. For the CDR3, the DNA is TGTGCCAGCAGCCAAGTGATACTAGCGGGGAGCACAGATACGCAGTATTTT. V and J are TRBV3-1 and TRBJ2-3; TRBD2 matches 10 bases. The J segment lost 0 bases and the V segment lost 1 base, leaving 4 bases of the junction unmatched. The CDR3 is 17 amino acids. Looked up from germline, CDR1 is LGHDT and CDR2 is YNNKEL (reference sequence).

The table lists this clonotype with a few counts. The chain has TRBV7-9 and TRBJ2-1, with D perhaps being TRBD1 or TRBD2 (5 bases each). Germline CDR1 and CDR2: SEHNR and FQNEAQ (reference sequence). Trimming took off 1 base at V and 7 bases at J, with 8 bases between the two ends. This CDR3 comprises 13 residues. CDR3: CASSLGQRNEQFF. The CDR3 coding sequence is TGTGCCAGCAGCTTAGGACAGCGGAATGAGCAGTTCTTC.

The V gene is TRBV5-1, the J gene TRBJ1-5; 12 bases align to TRBD1. Looked up from germline, CDR1 is SGHRS and CDR2 is YFSETQ. The CDR3 runs to 15 residues. V trimming: 4 bases; J trimming: 7 bases; junction bases outside the gene matches: 6. The CDR3 coding sequence is TGCGCCAGCAGCCTGGGGACAGGGGGCGAGCAGCCCCAGCATTTT. This encodes CASSLGTGGEQPQHF.

This clonotype has just a few counts. The chain couples TRBV6-1 to TRBJ1-1; D unresolved. V lost 6 bases, J lost 5 bases, and 13 bases lay in between. Germline V gene sequence: CDR1 MNHNS, CDR2 SASEGT. This CDR3 comprises 13 residues. The CDR3 DNA is TGTGCCAGCAGCGACACCCTAGGGACTGAAGCTTTCTTT. Protein: CASSDTLGTEAFF.

This clonotype was counted between two and nine times. The chain uses TRBV5-6 and TRBJ2-7; 8 nucleotides line up with TRBD1. The junction had 3 bases not matched to a gene; V was cut back by 4 bases and J by 6 bases. Germline V gene lookup returns CDR1 SGHDT and CDR2 YYEEEE. This CDR3 spans 12 amino acids. CDR3: CASSADRAEQYV. CDR3 DNA sequence: TGTGCCAGCAGCGCGGACAGGGCCGAGCAGTACGTC.

The chain couples TRBV4-1 to TRBJ2-7, with TRBD1 as a possible D gene (6 bases). Germline-derived CDR1 and CDR2 are MGHRA and YSYEKL. The CDR3 covers 15 residues. Trimming took off 4 bases at V and 7 bases at J, with 20 bases between the two ends. Here the CDR3 DNA reads TGCGCCAGCAGCCCCAAGGCCCCGACAGGCAATGAGCAGTACTTC. Protein: CASSPKAPTGNEQYF.

This clonotype was observed a few times. The chain links TRBV9 to TRBJ2-1; 9 bases are a match to TRBD2. V shed 4 bases, J shed 9 bases, and the junction held 11 bases outside the gene matches. CDR1 is SGDLS, CDR2 YYNGEE, per germline. The CDR3 covers 15 residues. The CDR3 DNA follows: TGTGCCAGCAGCCCCGGGACTAGCCCATTTTCTGAGCAGTTCTTC. Encoded protein: CASSPGTSPFSEQFF.

This clonotype was counted only a few times. V usage is TRBV12-3 or TRBV12-4 and J usage is TRBJ2-3; a weak D match, TRBD2 (5 bases). V shed 10 bases and J shed 6 bases, with 29 bases lying between them. The CDR3 is 17 amino acids. The CDR3 DNA reads as TGTGCCATCCTCTCCCTAGTTCCAGCGGTGACGGGGGATACGCAGTATTTT. Translation: CAILSLVPAVTGDTQYF.

The table lists this clonotype with many counts. The V and J genes are TRBV5-1 and TRBJ2-5; TRBD2 matches 7 bases. This CDR3 has 16 residues. V was clipped by 4 bases and J by 4 bases; unmatched bases: 13. Per the germline V gene, CDR1 is SGHRS and CDR2 is YFSETQ. DNA for the CDR3: TGCGCCAGCAGCCCACTTGCCCGGGGGGAATTAGAGACCCAGTACTTC. This encodes CASSPLARGELETQYF.

This clonotype was seen a handful of times. The rearrangement links TRBV28 to TRBJ2-1, with 11 bases lining up with TRBD2. The CDR3 extends over 16 amino acids. The germline V gene has CDR1 MDHEN and CDR2 SYDVKM. V was pared by 7 bases and J by 3 bases, with 8 bases of the junction left unmatched. CDR3 DNA: TGTGCCAGCACCCCCCTAGCGGGAGGACTCTACAATGAGCAGTTCTTC. It encodes CASTPLAGGLYNEQFF.

This rearrangement joins TRBV7-9 to TRBJ2-5; D assignment may be TRBD1 or TRBD2 (5 bases each). The CDR3 contains 15 residues. Germline V gene data show CDR1 as SEHNR and CDR2 as FQNEAQ (reference sequence). Trimming left V 1 base short and J 2 bases short, with 11 bases between. The CDR3 coding sequence is TGTGCCAGCAGCTTAGAGGTGGGGGTACAAGAGACCCAGTACTTC. It encodes CASSLEVGVQETQYF.